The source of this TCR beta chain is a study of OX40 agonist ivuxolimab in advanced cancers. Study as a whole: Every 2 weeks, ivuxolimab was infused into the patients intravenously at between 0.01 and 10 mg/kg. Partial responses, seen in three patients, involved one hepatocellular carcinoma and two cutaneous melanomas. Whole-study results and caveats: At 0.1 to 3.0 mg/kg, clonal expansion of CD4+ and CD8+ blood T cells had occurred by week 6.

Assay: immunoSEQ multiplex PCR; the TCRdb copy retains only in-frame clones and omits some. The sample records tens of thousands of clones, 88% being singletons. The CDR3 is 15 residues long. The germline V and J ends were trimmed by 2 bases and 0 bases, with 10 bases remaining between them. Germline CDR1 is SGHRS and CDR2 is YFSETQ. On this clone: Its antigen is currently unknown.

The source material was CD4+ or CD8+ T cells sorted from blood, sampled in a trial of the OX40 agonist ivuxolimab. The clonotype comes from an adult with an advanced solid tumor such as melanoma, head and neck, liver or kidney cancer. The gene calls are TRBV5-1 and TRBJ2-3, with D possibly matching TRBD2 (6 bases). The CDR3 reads CASSFSGASTDTQYF. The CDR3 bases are TGCGCCAGCAGCTTTTCGGGAGCTAGCACAGATACGCAGTATTTT.